Sequencing of this T cell receptor (beta chain) was carried out in a study of Ad26.COV2.S vaccination and SARS-CoV-2 variants. Study in general: Participants got Ad26.COV2.S intramuscularly, once or twice 56 days apart.

Specified treatment: around 19 received Ad26.COV2.S at low or high dose, single or two shots; roughly five received placebo; per-sample allocation not given. Samples were taken on day 63 after the first vaccine or placebo injection. Comments on this clone: Antigen specificity is unknown.

The ends were cut back, 7 bases at V and 0 bases at J, with 16 bases in the middle. Germline CDR1 is SEHNR and CDR2 is FQNEAQ (reference sequence). The CDR3 is 16 amino acids. Study-wide results and limits: Overall T cell responses may have been underestimated by the analyses of TCR breadth and depth. Reports say spike-specific CD8+ and CD4+ T cell responses covered substantial breadth after vaccination. People who got the vaccine or the placebo had similar non-spike TCR breadth.

Method: immunoSEQ multiplex PCR; TCRdb's copy keeps in-frame clones and lacks some. The sample carries 350,000 to 400,000 clones, about nine tenths recorded once. The TCR comes from a person aged 18-65 years who received the Ad26.COV2.S COVID-19 vaccine or a placebo. This chain joins TRBV7-9 and TRBJ1-3; D possibly corresponds to TRBD1 (6 bases). The sequences come from peripheral blood, collected in a trial of Ad26.COV2.S vaccine versus placebo. The CDR3 spells CASTSRGEPSGNTIYF. The CDR3 DNA reads as TGTGCCAGCACCTCGAGGGGGGAGCCCTCTGGAAACACCATATATTTT.